This T cell receptor (beta chain) stems from a study of T cells expressing NK-cell markers. The CDR3 spans 15 residues. Germline V CDR1 and CDR2: DFQATT, SNEGSKA (reference sequence). Reprocessing the 5' RACE reads, TCRdb reports a single entry for every CDR3 protein and omits DNA. The specimen's table records roughly 180,000 distinct CDR3 sequences. Sequencing was carried out using blood T cells: a sorted CD56 or NKG2C T cell subset, CD4+ or CD8+ T cells, or bulk PBMC T cells (not recorded which). The clonotype originates from a woman aged 18 to 75 in good health. The chain links TRBV20-1 to TRBJ2-3; checking the TCRdb D call of TRBD2 is not possible without DNA. This CDR3 is CSALRAGGGTDTQYF.